This record covers a single TCR beta chain. Its antigen is currently unknown. The CDR3 runs 17 residues. Germline CDR1 MRHNA, CDR2 SNTAGT. The trim removed 2 bases at V and 6 bases at J, leaving 10 bases unmatched. The data belong to a study of glioma-infiltrating T cells after dendritic cell vaccination. About the study: Dendritic cells derived from monocytes and pulsed with autologous tumor lysate formed the vaccine.

Time point given: after dendritic cell vaccination, including at tumor progression/relapse. Only patients with spare fresh-frozen tumor and over two years of follow-up were included. No glioblastoma patient carried an isocitrate dehydrogenase mutation. Study outcomes and limitations: Complete blood and tumor specimen sets were limited to few patients.

Repertoires were generated with immunoSEQ multiplex PCR, while TCRdb's copy carries only in-frame clones and drops some. This sample has about 65,000 clones; 86% occur once, and the top ten carry roughly 12%. This receptor was taken from a human donor with glioblastoma. Sequenced material: blood, taken after dendritic cell vaccination. The chain links TRBV6-4 to TRBJ2-3; 11 bases align to TRBD1. This CDR3 reads CASSDMTPGQGGDTQYF. CDR3 in DNA: TGTGCCAGCAGTGACATGACCCCGGGACAGGGGGGGGATACGCAGTATTTT.